This TCR beta chain was obtained from a study of response to subunit inactivated influenza vaccine. General study findings and limits: Authors suggested each seasonal influenza vaccination recruits few new T cells.

TCRdb analysed the RT-PCR reads with MiXCR anew, one entry per CDR3 protein. The sample shows 560,000 or so distinct CDR3 sequences, about 7.6% of them seen only once. CDR1 and CDR2 (germline): SGHTA, FQGNSA. The CDR3 covers 15 residues. Trimming pared 2 bases from V and 6 bases from J, leaving 15 bases between. There are a few counts of this clonotype. The antigen is undetermined. The V call is TRBV7-2, the J call TRBJ2-3; the D is unclear. This material consisted of PBMCs from blood, taken less than 30 months after vaccination. The sequence derives from a man in his fifties or sixties who received an inactivated influenza vaccine. CDR3 region: CASSLRPESTDTQYF. The CDR3 coding sequence is TGTGCCAGCAGCTTACGTCCGGAATCAACTGATACGCAGTATTTT.